A selection of T cell receptor beta chains follows, all from one sample in a study of lymphopenia after photon versus proton radiotherapy. Sequencing used immunoSEQ multiplex PCR; TCRdb keeps in-frame clones, though not all of them. The data contain approximately 150,000 clones, approximately 86% of them seen just once; the ten biggest clones take up about 4.7%. Material: peripheral blood, obtained from a patient treated with photon-based radiotherapy. These receptors came from a man aged 45-60 years with gastric cancer. The CDR3 runs from the conserved cysteine through the conserved F or W. D genes are given only for firm matches. Clone size is stated in some rows and not others, as once, few, many or a class when expanded.

>TRBJ2-3|NA|TRBD2|TRBV4-3
CASSQDLVAGGATDTQYF
TGCGCCAGCAGCCAAGATTTGGTAGCGGGAGGTGCAACAGATACGCAGTATTTT
>TRBJ1-1|once|NA|TRBV6-1
CASSDPGGLTEAFF
TGTGCCAGCAGTGACCCCGGGGGGCTCACTGAAGCTTTCTTT
>TRBJ2-3|few|NA|TRBV7-2
CASSLTGNGADTQYF
TGTGCCAGCAGCTTAACGGGAAATGGGGCAGATACGCAGTATTTT
>TRBJ2-3|NA|NA|TRBV6-6
CASRAERFGADTQYF
TGTGCCAGCAGGGCAGAGCGGTTTGGGGCAGATACGCAGTATTTT
>TRBJ1-2|NA|TRBD1|TRBV28
CASSLGQGASNYGYTF
TGTGCCAGCAGTCTGGGACAGGGGGCTTCTAACTATGGCTACACCTTC
>TRBJ1-4|NA|NA|TRBV4-1
CASSQDVAGRYEKLFF
TGCGCCAGCAGCCAAGATGTGGCAGGGAGGTATGAAAAACTGTTTTTT
>TRBJ2-3|NA|NA|TRBV7-2
CASSLAGGKADTQYF
TGTGCCAGCAGCTTAGCTGGCGGGAAAGCAGATACGCAGTATTTT
>TRBJ2-5|NA|NA|TRBV11-2
CASSLTETQYF
TGTGCCAGCAGCTTAACAGAGACCCAGTACTTC
>TRBJ1-1|NA|NA|TRBV2
CASRSLDVMNTEAFF
TGTGCCAGCCGCTCCTTGGACGTGATGAACACTGAAGCTTTCTTT
>TRBJ2-3|NA|NA|TRBV9
CASSAPSTSTDTQYF
TGTGCCAGCAGCGCCCCGAGTACAAGCACAGATACGCAGTATTTT
>TRBJ1-1|NA|NA|TRBV1
CTSSQDRENTEAFF
TGCACCAGCAGCCAAGATCGGGAGAACACTGAAGCTTTCTTT
>TRBJ2-7|NA|TRBD2|TRBV27
CASSIHSGSSYEQYF
TGTGCCAGCAGTATCCATAGCGGGAGCTCCTACGAGCAGTACTTC
>TRBJ1-1|NA|NA|TRBV20-1
CSATMNTEAFF
TGCAGTGCTACCATGAACACTGAAGCTTTCTTT
>TRBJ1-2|once|NA|TRBV29-1
CSVEWEGSYGYTF
TGCAGCGTTGAGTGGGAGGGTAGCTATGGCTACACCTTC
>TRBJ2-1|NA|NA|TRBV13
CASTWRNEQFF
TGTGCCAGCACGTGGAGAAATGAGCAGTTCTTC
>TRBJ2-1|NA|NA|TRBV27
CASSSGTQPSEQFF
TGTGCCAGCAGTTCCGGGACTCAACCCAGTGAGCAGTTCTTC